The text below deals with one TCR beta chain. The data were taken from a study of blood T cell repertoires in COVID-19. Study-wide context: The samples span acute and convalescent COVID-19 from the United States, Italy and Spain. From T cells, B-cell-depleted T cells, or PBMCs came the material, which was cDNA or gDNA.

Trimming at V came to 2 bases and at J to 4 bases, leaving 3 bases not matched to a gene. The germline V gene encodes CDR1 MNHNS and CDR2 SASEGT. The CDR3 is 16 residues long. The authors' processing: It was from reference gene primer amplification that nucleated cell counts were estimated. The table came from immunoSEQ multiplex PCR; TCRdb's copy has only in-frame clones and leaves some out. V, J and clone size were drawn from that table, and D and trimming were deduced from the DNA. This sample has around 70,000 clones, with roughly 84% found just once. This chain links TRBV6-1 with TRBJ1-5, with TRBD1 identical over 12 bases. The clonotype was recovered from an elderly woman with active or convalescent COVID-19. Sequences were obtained from peripheral blood. DNA for the CDR3: TGTGCCAGCAGTGAATGGGGACAGGGGGCTAATCAGCCCCAGCATTTT. Protein: CASSEWGQGANQPQHF.